This T cell receptor (beta chain) came from a study of vaccination and CD4 T cells after COVID-19. Study context: Each individual in the study obtained two doses of BNT162b2 or mRNA-1273 vaccine.

V was cut by 6 bases and J by 9 bases, with 12 bases left in between. CDR3 size: 12 residues. A note on this clonotype: Its target is not known.

Documented treatment: roughly 10-day PBMC culture with coronavirus spike peptide pools or control peptides (ViraFEST assay). Notes on the study in general: When vaccine-specific clones from convalescent patients were examined, 304 of 307 were spike mono-reactive.

Cultured CD4+ T cells had their DNA profiled by the Oncomine TCR Beta short-read assay. Genomic DNA was taken out of cultured CD4+ T cells by extraction. A single record per CDR3 protein comes from TCRdb applying MiXCR to the PCR reads. The sample consists of around 20,000 distinct CDR3 sequences, 55% to 60% of them appearing once. The TCR was taken from a human donor who had recovered from COVID-19. The chain recombines TRBV12-3 or TRBV12-4 with TRBJ1-5; maybe TRBD1 (6 bases). The sequences come from CD4+ T cells from blood, cultured in vitro, collected after SARS-CoV-2 vaccination. In DNA, the CDR3 is TGTGCCAGCAGGAGAGGGGGTCGGCCCCAGCATTTT. This translates into CASRRGGRPQHF.